This TCR beta chain was observed in a study of T-cell reconstitution after alpha-beta-depleted transplantation in children. For TCRbeta, the library was prepared with unique molecular identifiers. TCRdb reanalysed the PCR reads using MiXCR and keeps one entry per CDR3 protein. This sample has around 480,000 distinct CDR3 sequences, with approximately 30% found just once. Germline CDR1 is ENHRY and CDR2 is SYGVKD. The CDR3 contains 12 residues. The V and J ends lost 6 bases and 7 bases respectively, with 10 bases between them. The starting material was PBMCs from the stem cell graft donor, obtained from the stem cell graft. The sequence was obtained from a human donor who donated a stem cell graft to a child with aplastic anemia. This sequence joins TRBV10-3 and TRBJ2-1; a possible D gene is TRBD1 (5 bases). The CDR3 nucleotides are TGTGCCATCAGCTTAGACAGTAATGAGCAGTTCTTC. Translated: CAISLDSNEQFF.